One and the same sample provided the 32 T cell receptor beta chains below, sequenced in a study of T cell changes during pregnancy in multiple sclerosis. Profiling relied on immunoSEQ multiplex PCR, and the TCRdb table lists in-frame clones only, not all of them. The sample includes 85,000 to 130,000 clones, just under 95% of them seen just once. The sample was peripheral blood, taken after pregnancy. The receptors come from a female donor with multiple sclerosis, enrolled in a pregnancy study.

This chain uses TRBV28 with TRBJ2-7, with 7 bases identical to TRBD2. The CDR3 is made up of 14 amino acids. Germline values: CDR1 MDHEN, CDR2 SYDVKM. V lost 7 bases, J lost 3 bases, and 9 bases stayed unmatched. Here the CDR3 reads CASTARTSSYEQYF. DNA for the CDR3: TGTGCCAGCACCGCTAGGACTAGTAGCTACGAGCAGTACTTC.

The CDR3 DNA reads TGTGCCAGCAGCTTAGCGCGACTAGAAGGAGGGGAGACCCAGTACTTC. Translation: CASSLARLEGGETQYF. The chain combines TRBV7-2 with TRBJ2-5; D might be TRBD2 (6 bases). Looked up from germline, CDR1 is SGHTA and CDR2 is FQGNSA. V was cut by 0 bases and J by 5 bases, with 16 bases left in between. This CDR3 has 16 residues.

The CDR3 DNA sequence: TGTGCCAGCAGCTTGGGCGGGGGGGCGCTCCGGGAGCAGTACTTC. Protein product: CASSLGGGALREQYF. The V and J genes are TRBV11-2 and TRBJ2-7; 9 bases line up with TRBD2. After removal of 3 bases from V and 7 bases from J, the junction contained 10 bases not matched to a gene. CDR3 length: 15 residues. Germline CDR1 SGHAT, CDR2 FQNNGV.

The rearrangement uses TRBV7-9 and TRBJ2-2, with a possible D match to TRBD2 (5 bases). This CDR3 region has 14 residues. The V gene lost 5 bases and the J gene lost 6 bases, with 13 bases spanning the gap. From germline, CDR1 is SEHNR and CDR2 FQNEAQ (reference sequence). The CDR3 protein is CASSVGGGAGELFF. CDR3 nucleotides: TGTGCCAGCAGCGTAGGAGGTGGAGCCGGGGAGCTGTTTTTT.

The chain carries TRBV5-6 and TRBJ2-5; 9 nucleotides agree with TRBD1. The CDR3 sequence is 14 residues long. CDR1 is SGHDT, CDR2 YYEEEE, per germline. The V gene end was trimmed by 3 bases and the J gene end by 5 bases; junction bases not matched to a gene: 5. The CDR3 loop is CASSSGQGLETQYF. The CDR3 DNA follows: TGTGCCAGCAGCTCGGGACAGGGATTGGAGACCCAGTACTTC.

The V gene is TRBV30, the J gene TRBJ2-3; unclear D gene. The CDR3 has 12 residues. The germline CDR1 and CDR2 sequences are GTSNPN and SVGIG (reference sequence). Trimming took 2 bases from V and 2 from J, leaving 5 bases between them. CDR3 loop: CAWSPVTDTQYF. The CDR3 nucleotides read TGTGCCTGGAGTCCAGTCACAGATACGCAGTATTTT.

The CDR3 here is CASSLGRVEEKLFF. Here the CDR3 DNA reads TGTGCCAGCAGTTTAGGGAGGGTAGAGGAAAAACTGTTTTTT. The genes are TRBV28 and TRBJ1-4; no definite D call. CDR3 size: 14 residues. Germline CDR1 is MDHEN and CDR2 is SYDVKM. The V gene lost 2 bases and the J gene lost 8 bases, with 12 bases spanning the gap. Using reference TRBV28 and TRBJ1-4 for the parts outside the CDR3, the full variable domain is DVKVTQSSRYLVKRTGEKVFLECVQDMDHENMFWYRQDPGLGLRLIYFSYDVKMKEKGDIPEGYSVSREKKERFSLILESASTNQTSMYLCASSLGRVEEKLFFGSGTQLSVL.

Only one count was recorded for this clone. The CDR3 nucleotides are TGTGCCAGCAGTTATAAGAGAGGGCCTAACTATGGCTACACCTTC. Translated, it gives CASSYKRGPNYGYTF. The gene calls are TRBV6-5 and TRBJ1-2; the D is unclear. Germline CDR1 and CDR2: MNHEY and SVGAGI. The CDR3 consists of 15 residues. The ends were cut back, 3 bases at V and 0 bases at J, with 11 bases in the middle.

This clone occurred once. The rearrangement links TRBV4-1 to TRBJ1-2; D might be TRBD1 (6 bases). The CDR3 has 16 amino acids. V lost 0 bases to trimming and J lost 5 bases, with 16 bases between them. CDR1 and CDR2 from the germline V gene are MGHRA and YSYEKL. The DNA for the CDR3 is TGCGCCAGCAGCCAAGAGGGGGCCGCAACCGGGTATGGCTACACCTTC. Its translation is CASSQEGAATGYGYTF.

In this sample, this clone turned up once. The chain is built from TRBV7-9 and TRBJ1-2; D gene ambiguous. This CDR3 spans 16 amino acids. Germline lookup yields CDR1 SEHNR and CDR2 FQNEAQ (reference sequence). Trimming cost V 6 bases and J 1 base, with 18 bases left between them. This CDR3 reads CASSTSTGTLNYGYTF. DNA of the CDR3: TGTGCCAGCAGTACCTCGACGGGTACTCTTAACTATGGCTACACCTTC.

The chain combines TRBV27 with TRBJ2-1; D is perhaps TRBD2 (6 bases). The CDR3 sequence is 14 residues long. Per germline, CDR1 MNHEY and CDR2 SMNVEV (reference sequence). Trimming left V 6 bases short and J 2 bases short, with 11 bases between. CDR3 residues: CASRGGGTYNEQFF. In DNA, the CDR3 is TGTGCCAGCAGGGGTGGCGGGACCTACAATGAGCAGTTCTTC.

The chain uses TRBV7-2 and TRBJ2-3, with 12 bases identical to TRBD2. CDR1 is SGHTA, CDR2 FQGNSA, per germline. V was pared by 1 base and J by 12 bases, with 5 bases of the junction left unmatched. The CDR3 length is 14 residues. The CDR3 sequence is CASSLELAGGPQYF. The CDR3, as DNA: TGTGCCAGCAGCTTAGAACTAGCGGGGGGCCCCCAGTATTTT.

The V and J genes are TRBV27 and TRBJ2-1; 9 bases are shared with TRBD2. V lost 6 bases and J lost 4; bases outside the gene matches: 10. Germline V gene data show CDR1 as MNHEY and CDR2 as SMNVEV (reference sequence). The CDR3 covers 16 residues. The chain's CDR3 is CASSLLTSGHYNEQFF. The CDR3 bases are TGTGCCAGCAGCCTCCTCACTAGCGGGCATTACAATGAGCAGTTCTTC.

The chain links TRBV21-1 to TRBJ1-4. TRBV21-1 is a listed pseudogene. The CDR3 has 17 residues. CDR3 in amino acids: CASSKREVLATNEKLFF. The CDR3 region has the DNA TGTGCCAGCAGCAAGAGGGAGGTCCTAGCAACTAATGAAAAACTGTTTTTT.

The rearrangement uses TRBV6-5 and TRBJ1-1, with 8 bases fitting TRBD1. The CDR3 extends over 16 amino acids. With 2 bases clipped from V and 2 bases from J, the junction kept 7 bases outside the gene matches. Germline V lookup: CDR1 MNHEY, CDR2 SVGAGI. CDR3 bases: TGTGCCAGCAGTTACAGACCCCAGGGGGCAAACACTGAAGCTTTCTTT. Amino acid sequence: CASSYRPQGANTEAFF.

The J gene is TRBJ1-2, the V gene TRBV18; D remains unclear. Trimming took off 3 bases at V and 4 bases at J, with 15 bases between the two ends. The CDR3 consists of 15 residues. The V gene's germline CDR1 is KGHSH and CDR2 LQKENI. The CDR3 region has the DNA TGTGCCAGCTCACCGGCGAGGCCGGAAAGCTATGGCTACACCTTC. This encodes CASSPARPESYGYTF.

This chain joins TRBV5-4 and TRBJ2-5, with 13 positions matching TRBD2. Germline V gene sequence: CDR1 SGHNT, CDR2 YYREEE (reference sequence). The CDR3 sequence is 16 residues long. V lost 4 bases and J lost 4; bases outside the gene matches: 7. CDR3 DNA sequence: TGTGCCAGCAGCCCCAGGACTAGCGGGGGTGGAGAGACCCAGTACTTC. Translated: CASSPRTSGGGETQYF.

The chain uses TRBV15 and TRBJ2-3, with D tentatively TRBD1 (5 bases). Deletions cut 4 bases from V and 3 bases from J, with 11 bases between. The CDR3 spans 14 residues. CDR1 is LNHNV and CDR2 is YYDKDF in the germline V gene (reference sequence). The CDR3 sequence: CATSKTEPTDTQYF. The DNA of the CDR3 is TGTGCCACCAGCAAGACAGAGCCAACAGATACGCAGTATTTT. The entire variable domain, with the rest obtained from reference TRBV15 and TRBJ2-3, is as follows: DAMVIQNPRYQVTQFGKPVTLSCSQTLNHNVMYWYQQKSSQAPKLLFHYYDKDFNNEADTPDNFQSRRPNTSFCFLDIRSPGLGDTAMYLCATSKTEPTDTQYFGPGTRLTVL.

The chain has TRBV19 and TRBJ2-6; 8 bases agree with TRBD1. Germline CDR1 is LNHDA and CDR2 is SQIVND (reference sequence). The CDR3 totals 18 residues. V trimming: 5 bases; J trimming: 4 bases; junction bases outside the gene matches: 13. CDR3 bases: TGTGCCAGTAGTGCCCAGACAGGGGTCCGAGTCGGGGCCAACGTCCTGACTTTC. Its protein product is CASSAQTGVRVGANVLTF.

The chain recombines TRBV5-1 with TRBJ2-1; the D gene is possibly TRBD2 (6 bases). The CDR3 totals 13 residues. Germline V CDR1 and CDR2: SGHRS, YFSETQ. Trimming stripped 6 bases from V and 9 bases from J, with 16 bases between. CDR3 sequence reads: CASTRGRSGEQFF. The CDR3 DNA follows: TGCGCCAGCACGCGGGGAAGGTCAGGTGAGCAGTTCTTC.

The rearrangement links TRBV5-1 to TRBJ2-2; perhaps TRBD1 as D (5 bases). The CDR3 spans 15 residues. The V gene's germline CDR1 is SGHRS and CDR2 YFSETQ. Trimming shortened V by 4 bases and J by 3 bases, and 13 bases separated the two germline ends. CDR3 protein: CASSPRQLDTGELFF. CDR3 nucleotides: TGCGCCAGCAGCCCTAGACAGTTGGACACCGGGGAGCTGTTTTTT.

The gene calls are TRBV6-6 and TRBJ2-6; no clear D. The CDR3 runs 15 residues. CDR1 is MNHNY and CDR2 is SVGAGI in the germline V gene (reference sequence). Trimming removed 0 bases at V and 4 bases at J, with 7 bases between. The CDR3 loop reads CASSYSQSGANVLTF. CDR3 sequence (DNA): TGTGCCAGCAGTTACTCGCAAAGCGGGGCCAACGTCCTGACTTTC.

The chain has TRBV10-3 and TRBJ1-1; the match to TRBD1 covers 8 bases. The germline V gene has CDR1 ENHRY and CDR2 SYGVKD. The ends lost 3 bases at V and 4 bases at J; junction bases unmatched: 7. This CDR3 spans 15 amino acids. CDR3 in amino acids: CAISDPGQAATEAFF. In DNA, the CDR3 is TGTGCCATCAGTGACCCGGGACAGGCCGCCACTGAAGCTTTCTTT.

The rearrangement links TRBV7-2 to TRBJ2-3; 12 bases align to TRBD2. Germline loops: CDR1 SGHTA, CDR2 FQGNSA. The length of the CDR3 is 17 residues. V shed 4 bases, J shed 2 bases, and the junction held 7 bases outside the gene matches. CDR3 region: CASSSRLAGAFTDTQYF. The CDR3 coding sequence is TGTGCCAGCAGCTCTAGACTAGCGGGGGCCTTCACAGATACGCAGTATTTT.

This clone has more than one count but fewer than ten. The chain uses TRBV30 and TRBJ1-1, with D possibly TRBD1 on 5 matching bases. The CDR3 is made up of 13 amino acids. Per germline, CDR1 GTSNPN and CDR2 SVGIG (reference sequence). Trimming left V 2 bases short and J 7 bases short, with 14 bases between. The CDR3 reads CAWSRSGSLEAFF. As DNA, the CDR3 is TGTGCCTGGAGTAGGTCAGGGTCCCTTGAAGCTTTCTTT.

The V gene is TRBV6-1, the J gene TRBJ2-5; 12 bases agree with TRBD2. This CDR3 comprises 14 residues. Trimming took 7 bases from V and 6 from J; bases not matched to a gene: 6. Germline values: CDR1 MNHNS, CDR2 SASEGT. The DNA of the CDR3 is TGTGCCAGCATACTAGCGGGAGGAAGCAAGACCCAGTACTTC. Encoded protein: CASILAGGSKTQYF.

This clone was found once. CDR3 protein: CASSLRLAGSWPGNTIYF. CDR3 DNA sequence: TGTGCCAGCAGTTTACGACTGGCTGGCAGTTGGCCCGGAAACACCATATATTTT. The chain couples TRBV28 to TRBJ1-3; D not certain. Germline V gene lookup returns CDR1 MDHEN and CDR2 SYDVKM. CDR3 size: 18 residues. The ends were cut back, 2 bases at V and 4 bases at J, with 21 bases in the middle.

The chain employs TRBV19 and TRBJ1-5, with 7 bases matching TRBD1. Germline assignment: CDR1 LNHDA and CDR2 SQIVND (reference sequence). V lost 7 bases to trimming and J lost 4 bases; unmatched junction nucleotides: 7. This CDR3 spans 14 amino acids. The CDR3 DNA is TGTGCCAGTACCCTGACAGGGATGAATCAGCCCCAGCATTTT. Residues: CASTLTGMNQPQHF.

This clone turned up a few times. The CDR3 loop is CASSLLRVGYTF. The CDR3 nucleotides read TGTGCCAGCAGTTTATTGCGGGTAGGCTACACCTTC. The V gene is TRBV28, the J gene TRBJ1-2; the D is unclear. This CDR3 region has 12 residues. Trimming stripped 1 base from V and 8 bases from J, with 8 bases between. In germline, CDR1 is MDHEN, CDR2 SYDVKM.

This chain connects TRBV7-3 to TRBJ2-3; 8 bases are a match to TRBD2. The CDR3 has 12 amino acids. The V segment lost 5 bases and the J segment 8 bases; nucleotides outside the gene matches: 3. In germline, CDR1 is SGHTA, CDR2 FQGTGA. CDR3 residues: CASSPGGGTQYF. CDR3 coding DNA: TGTGCCAGCAGCCCCGGGGGGGGTACGCAGTATTTT.

The chain couples TRBV7-3 to TRBJ1-1; no clear D. From germline, CDR1 is SGHTA and CDR2 FQGTGA. This CDR3 has 13 residues. V dropped 1 base and J dropped 1 base, with 4 bases sitting between them. As DNA, the CDR3 is TGTGCCAGCAGCTTAAACGGGAACACTGAAGCTTTCTTT. Its translation is CASSLNGNTEAFF. Full variable domain (missing parts from reference TRBV7-3 and TRBJ1-1): GAGVSQTPSNKVTEKGKYVELRCDPISGHTALYWYRQSLGQGPEFLIYFQGTGAADDSGLPNDRFFAVRPEGSVSTLKIQRTERGDSAVYLCASSLNGNTEAFFGQGTRLTVV.

This clone was detected once. The rearrangement joins TRBV5-5 to TRBJ1-1; 9 bases are shared with TRBD1. V shed 0 bases and J 11 bases; nucleotides not matched to a gene: 11. Per the germline V gene, CDR1 is SGHKS and CDR2 is YYEKEE (reference sequence). There are 15 residues in the CDR3. The CDR3 protein is CASSLEGTGINRAFF. As DNA, the CDR3 is TGTGCCAGCAGCTTGGAGGGGACAGGGATTAATAGGGCTTTCTTT.